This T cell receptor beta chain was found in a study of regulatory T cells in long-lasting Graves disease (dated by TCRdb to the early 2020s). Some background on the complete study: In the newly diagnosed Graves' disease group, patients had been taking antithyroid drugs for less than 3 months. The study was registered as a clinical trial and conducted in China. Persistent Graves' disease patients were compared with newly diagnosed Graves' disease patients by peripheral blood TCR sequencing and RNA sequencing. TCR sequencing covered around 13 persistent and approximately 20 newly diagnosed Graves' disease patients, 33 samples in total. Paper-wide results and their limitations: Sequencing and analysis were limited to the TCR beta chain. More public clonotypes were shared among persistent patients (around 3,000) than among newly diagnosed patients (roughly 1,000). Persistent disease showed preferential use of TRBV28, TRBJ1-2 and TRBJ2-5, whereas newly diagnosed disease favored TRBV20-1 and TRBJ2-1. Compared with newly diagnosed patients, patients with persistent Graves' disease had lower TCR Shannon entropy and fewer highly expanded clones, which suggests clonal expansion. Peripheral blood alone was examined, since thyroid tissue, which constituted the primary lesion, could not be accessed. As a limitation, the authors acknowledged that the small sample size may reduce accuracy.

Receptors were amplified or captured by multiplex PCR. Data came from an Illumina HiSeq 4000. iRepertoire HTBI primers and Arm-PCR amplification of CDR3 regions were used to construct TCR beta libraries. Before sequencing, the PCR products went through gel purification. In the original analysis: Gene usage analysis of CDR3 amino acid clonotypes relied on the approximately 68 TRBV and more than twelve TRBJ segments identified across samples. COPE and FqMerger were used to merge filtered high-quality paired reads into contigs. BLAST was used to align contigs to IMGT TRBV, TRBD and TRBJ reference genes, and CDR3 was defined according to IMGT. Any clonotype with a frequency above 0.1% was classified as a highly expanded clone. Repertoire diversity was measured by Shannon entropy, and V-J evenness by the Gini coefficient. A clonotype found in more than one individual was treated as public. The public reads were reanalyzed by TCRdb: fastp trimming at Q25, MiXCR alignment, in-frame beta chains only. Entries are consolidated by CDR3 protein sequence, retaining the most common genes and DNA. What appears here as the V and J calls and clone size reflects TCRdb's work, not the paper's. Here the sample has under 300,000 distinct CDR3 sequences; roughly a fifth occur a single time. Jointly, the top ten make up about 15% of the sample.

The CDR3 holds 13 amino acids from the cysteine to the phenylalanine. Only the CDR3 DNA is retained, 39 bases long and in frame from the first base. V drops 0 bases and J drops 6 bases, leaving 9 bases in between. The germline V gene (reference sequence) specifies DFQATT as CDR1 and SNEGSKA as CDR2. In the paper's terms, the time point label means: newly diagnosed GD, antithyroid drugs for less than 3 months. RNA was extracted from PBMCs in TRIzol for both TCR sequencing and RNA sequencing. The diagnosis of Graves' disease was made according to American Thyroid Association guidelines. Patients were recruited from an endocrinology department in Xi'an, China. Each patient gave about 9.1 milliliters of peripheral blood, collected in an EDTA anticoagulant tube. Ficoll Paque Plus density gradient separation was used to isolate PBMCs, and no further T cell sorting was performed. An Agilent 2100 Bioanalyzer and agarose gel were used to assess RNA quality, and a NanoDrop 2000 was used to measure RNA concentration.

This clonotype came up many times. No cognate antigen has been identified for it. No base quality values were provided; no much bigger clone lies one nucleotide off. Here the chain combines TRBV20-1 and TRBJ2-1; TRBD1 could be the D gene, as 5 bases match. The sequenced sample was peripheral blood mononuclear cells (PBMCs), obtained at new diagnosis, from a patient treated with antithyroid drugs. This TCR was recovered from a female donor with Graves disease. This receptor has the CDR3 CSARDLQGNEQFF. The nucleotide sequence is TGCAGTGCTAGAGATCTTCAGGGCAATGAGCAGTTCTTC.